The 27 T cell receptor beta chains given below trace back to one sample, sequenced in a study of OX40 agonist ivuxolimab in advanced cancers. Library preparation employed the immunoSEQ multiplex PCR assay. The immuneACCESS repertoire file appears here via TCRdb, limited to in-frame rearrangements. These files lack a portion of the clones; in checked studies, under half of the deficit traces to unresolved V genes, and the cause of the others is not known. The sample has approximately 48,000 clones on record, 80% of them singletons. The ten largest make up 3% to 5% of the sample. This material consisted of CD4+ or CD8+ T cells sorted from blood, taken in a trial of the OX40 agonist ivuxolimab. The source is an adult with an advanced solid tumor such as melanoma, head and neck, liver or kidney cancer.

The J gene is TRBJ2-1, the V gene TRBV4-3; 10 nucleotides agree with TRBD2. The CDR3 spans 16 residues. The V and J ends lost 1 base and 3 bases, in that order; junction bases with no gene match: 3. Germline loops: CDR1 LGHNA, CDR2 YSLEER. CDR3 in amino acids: CASSQALAGDYNEQFF. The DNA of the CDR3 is TGCGCCAGCAGCCAAGCCCTAGCGGGGGACTACAATGAGCAGTTCTTC.

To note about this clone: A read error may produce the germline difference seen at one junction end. DNA for the CDR3: TGTGCCATCAGTGAACGGGAGGACACTGAAGCTTTCTTT. This translates into CAISEREDTEAFF. The V call is TRBV6-5, the J call TRBJ1-1; D is uncertain. Germline values: CDR1 MNHEY, CDR2 SVGAGI. The CDR3 has 13 residues.

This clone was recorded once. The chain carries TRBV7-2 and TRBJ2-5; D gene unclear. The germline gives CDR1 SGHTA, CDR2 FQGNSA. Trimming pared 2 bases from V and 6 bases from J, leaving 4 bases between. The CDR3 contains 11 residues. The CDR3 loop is CASSLSKTQYF. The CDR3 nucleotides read TGTGCCAGCAGCTTAAGCAAGACCCAGTACTTC. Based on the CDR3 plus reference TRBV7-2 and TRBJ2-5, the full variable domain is GAGVSQSPSNKVTEKGKDVELRCDPISGHTALYWYRQSLGQGLEFLIYFQGNSAPDKSGLPSDRFSAERTGGSVSTLTIQRTQQEDSAVYLCASSLSKTQYFGPGTRLLVL.

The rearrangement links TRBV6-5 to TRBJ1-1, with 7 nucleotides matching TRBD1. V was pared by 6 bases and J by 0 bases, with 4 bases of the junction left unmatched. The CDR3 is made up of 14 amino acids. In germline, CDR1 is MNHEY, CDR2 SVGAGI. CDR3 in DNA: TGTGCCAGCAGGAGGGACAGCATGAACACTGAAGCTTTCTTT. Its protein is CASRRDSMNTEAFF.

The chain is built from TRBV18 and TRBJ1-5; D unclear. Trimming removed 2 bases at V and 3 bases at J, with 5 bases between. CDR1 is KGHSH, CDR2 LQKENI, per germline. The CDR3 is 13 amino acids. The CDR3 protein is CASSPTNNQPQHF. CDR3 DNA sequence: TGTGCCAGCTCACCAACAAACAATCAGCCCCAGCATTTT.

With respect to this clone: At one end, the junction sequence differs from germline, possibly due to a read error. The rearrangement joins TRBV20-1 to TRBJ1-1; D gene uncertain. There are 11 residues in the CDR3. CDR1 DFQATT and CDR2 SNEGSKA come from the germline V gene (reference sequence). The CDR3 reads CSADSYTEAFF. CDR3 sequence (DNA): TGCAGTGCCGATTCCTACACCGAAGCTTTCTTT.

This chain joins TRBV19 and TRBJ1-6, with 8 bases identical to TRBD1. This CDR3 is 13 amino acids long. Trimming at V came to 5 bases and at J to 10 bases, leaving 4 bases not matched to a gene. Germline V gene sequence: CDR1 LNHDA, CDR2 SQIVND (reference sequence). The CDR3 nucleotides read TGTGCCAGTAGTCCCGACAGGGGATCACCCCTCCACTTT. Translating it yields CASSPDRGSPLHF.

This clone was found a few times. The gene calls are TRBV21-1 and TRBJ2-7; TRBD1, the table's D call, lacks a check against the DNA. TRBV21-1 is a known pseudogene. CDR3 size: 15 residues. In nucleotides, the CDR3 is TGTGCCAGCAGCTCTATAGGACAGCTCTCCTACGAGCAGTACTTC. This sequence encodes CASSSIGQLSYEQYF.

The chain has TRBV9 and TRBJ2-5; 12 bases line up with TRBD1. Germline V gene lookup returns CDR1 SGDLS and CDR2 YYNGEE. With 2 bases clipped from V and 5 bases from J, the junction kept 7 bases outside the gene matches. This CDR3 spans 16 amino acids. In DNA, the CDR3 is TGTGCCAGCAGCGTTGGGGACAGGGGGCAGGAGGAGACCCAGTACTTC. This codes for CASSVGDRGQEETQYF.

The CDR3 region has the DNA TGTGCCAGCAGCTCAGGGGACAGCCACACTGAAGCTTTCTTT. It encodes CASSSGDSHTEAFF. The chain links TRBV7-2 to TRBJ1-1, with 7 positions matching TRBD1. CDR3 length: 14 amino acids. J lost 3 bases, V lost 4 bases, and 5 bases had no gene match. Per the germline V gene, CDR1 is SGHTA and CDR2 is FQGNSA. Based on the CDR3 plus reference TRBV7-2 and TRBJ1-1, the full variable domain is GAGVSQSPSNKVTEKGKDVELRCDPISGHTALYWYRQSLGQGLEFLIYFQGNSAPDKSGLPSDRFSAERTGGSVSTLTIQRTQQEDSAVYLCASSSGDSHTEAFFGQGTRLTVV.

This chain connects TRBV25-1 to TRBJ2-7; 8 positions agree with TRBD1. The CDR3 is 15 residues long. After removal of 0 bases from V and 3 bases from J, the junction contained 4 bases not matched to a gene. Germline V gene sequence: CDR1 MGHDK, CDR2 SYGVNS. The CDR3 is CASSEYAQGGYEQYF. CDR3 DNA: TGTGCCAGCAGTGAATATGCACAGGGGGGCTACGAGCAGTACTTC.

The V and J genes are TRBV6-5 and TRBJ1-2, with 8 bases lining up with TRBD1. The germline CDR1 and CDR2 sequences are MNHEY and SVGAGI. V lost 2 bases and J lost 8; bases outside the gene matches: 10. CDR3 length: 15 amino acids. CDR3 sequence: CASSYAGQGFGGYTF. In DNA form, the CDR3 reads TGTGCCAGCAGTTACGCCGGACAGGGATTTGGGGGCTACACCTTC.

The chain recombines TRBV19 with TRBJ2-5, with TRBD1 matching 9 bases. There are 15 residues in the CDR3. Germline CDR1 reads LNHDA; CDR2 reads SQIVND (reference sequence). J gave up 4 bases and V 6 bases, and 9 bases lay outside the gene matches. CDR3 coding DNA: TGTGCCAGTAGGAAGGGACAGGGAGGGATAGAGACCCAGTACTTC. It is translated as CASRKGQGGIETQYF. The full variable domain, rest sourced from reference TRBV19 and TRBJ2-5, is DGGITQSPKYLFRKEGQNVTLSCEQNLNHDAMYWYRQDPGQGLRLIYYSQIVNDFQKGDIAEGYSVSREKKESFPLTVTSAQKNPTAFYLCASRKGQGGIETQYFGPGTRLLVL.

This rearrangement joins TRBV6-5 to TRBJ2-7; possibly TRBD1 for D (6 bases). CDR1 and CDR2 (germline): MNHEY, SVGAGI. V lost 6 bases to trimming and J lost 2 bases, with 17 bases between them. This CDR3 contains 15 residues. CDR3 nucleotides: TGTGCCAGCAGCCACGACAGGAGACCCACCTACGAGCAGTACTTC. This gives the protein CASSHDRRPTYEQYF.

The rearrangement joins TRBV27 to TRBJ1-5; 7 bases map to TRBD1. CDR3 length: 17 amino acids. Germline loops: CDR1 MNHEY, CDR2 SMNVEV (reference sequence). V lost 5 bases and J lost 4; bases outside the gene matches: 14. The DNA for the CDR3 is TGTGCCAGCAGTACAGGCTCCGGGACAGTCATAAATCAGCCCCAGCATTTT. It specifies CASSTGSGTVINQPQHF.

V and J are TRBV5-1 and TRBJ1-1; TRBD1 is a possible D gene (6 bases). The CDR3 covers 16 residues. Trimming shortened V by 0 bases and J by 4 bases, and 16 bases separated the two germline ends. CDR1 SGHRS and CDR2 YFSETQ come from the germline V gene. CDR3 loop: CASSLDRVRAGTEAFF. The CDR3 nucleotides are TGCGCCAGCAGCTTGGACAGGGTCCGGGCTGGCACTGAAGCTTTCTTT. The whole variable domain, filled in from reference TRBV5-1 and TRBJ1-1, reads KAGVTQTPRYLIKTRGQQVTLSCSPISGHRSVSWYQQTPGQGLQFLFEYFSETQRNKGNFPGRFSGRQFSNSRSEMNVSTLELGDSALYLCASSLDRVRAGTEAFFGQGTRLTVV.

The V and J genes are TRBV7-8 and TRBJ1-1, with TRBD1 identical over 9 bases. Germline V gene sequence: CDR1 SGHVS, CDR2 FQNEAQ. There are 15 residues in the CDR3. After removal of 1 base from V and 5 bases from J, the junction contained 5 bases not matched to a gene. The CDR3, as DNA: TGTGCCAGCAGCTTAGGGGGACAGGGACTTACTGAAGCTTTCTTT. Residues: CASSLGGQGLTEAFF.

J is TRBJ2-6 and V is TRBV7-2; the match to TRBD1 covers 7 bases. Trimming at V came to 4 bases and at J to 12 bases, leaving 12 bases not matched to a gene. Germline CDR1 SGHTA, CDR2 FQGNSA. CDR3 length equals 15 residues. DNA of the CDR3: TGTGCCAGCAGCTCAGTGACAGGGTTCATCCCCGTCCTGACTTTC. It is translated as CASSSVTGFIPVLTF. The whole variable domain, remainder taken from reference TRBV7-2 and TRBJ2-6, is GAGVSQSPSNKVTEKGKDVELRCDPISGHTALYWYRQSLGQGLEFLIYFQGNSAPDKSGLPSDRFSAERTGGSVSTLTIQRTQQEDSAVYLCASSSVTGFIPVLTFGAGSRLTVL.

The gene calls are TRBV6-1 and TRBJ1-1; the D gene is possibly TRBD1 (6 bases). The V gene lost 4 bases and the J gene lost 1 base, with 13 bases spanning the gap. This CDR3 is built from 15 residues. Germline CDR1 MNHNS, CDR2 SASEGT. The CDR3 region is CASSGFQGQNTEAFF. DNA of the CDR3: TGTGCCAGCAGTGGGTTCCAGGGACAGAACACTGAAGCTTTCTTT.

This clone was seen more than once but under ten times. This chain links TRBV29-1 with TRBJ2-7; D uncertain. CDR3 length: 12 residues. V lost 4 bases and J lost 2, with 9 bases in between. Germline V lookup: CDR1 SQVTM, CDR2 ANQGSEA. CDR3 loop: CSVVANPYEQYF. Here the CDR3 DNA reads TGCAGCGTTGTGGCTAACCCCTACGAGCAGTACTTC.

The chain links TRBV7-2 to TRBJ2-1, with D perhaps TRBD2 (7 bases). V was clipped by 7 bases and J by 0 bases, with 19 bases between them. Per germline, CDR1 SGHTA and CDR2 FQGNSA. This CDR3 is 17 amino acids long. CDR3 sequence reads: CASNPWGRGPSYNEQFF. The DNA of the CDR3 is TGTGCCAGCAACCCTTGGGGGCGGGGGCCCTCCTACAATGAGCAGTTCTTC. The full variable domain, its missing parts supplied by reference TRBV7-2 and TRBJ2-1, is GAGVSQSPSNKVTEKGKDVELRCDPISGHTALYWYRQSLGQGLEFLIYFQGNSAPDKSGLPSDRFSAERTGGSVSTLTIQRTQQEDSAVYLCASNPWGRGPSYNEQFFGPGTRLTVL.

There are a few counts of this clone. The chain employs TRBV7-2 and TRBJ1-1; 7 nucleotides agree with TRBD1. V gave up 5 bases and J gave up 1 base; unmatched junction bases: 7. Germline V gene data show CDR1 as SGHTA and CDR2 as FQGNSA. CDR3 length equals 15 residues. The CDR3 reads CASSSRQGPNTEAFF. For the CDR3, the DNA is TGTGCCAGCAGCAGCAGACAGGGTCCGAACACTGAAGCTTTCTTT.

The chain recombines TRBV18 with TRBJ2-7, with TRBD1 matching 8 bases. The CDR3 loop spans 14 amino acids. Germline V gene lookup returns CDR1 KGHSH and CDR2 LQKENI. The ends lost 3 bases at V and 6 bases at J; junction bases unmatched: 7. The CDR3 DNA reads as TGTGCCAGCTCACCTGGACAGGGTTTTTCCGAGCAGTACTTC. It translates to CASSPGQGFSEQYF.

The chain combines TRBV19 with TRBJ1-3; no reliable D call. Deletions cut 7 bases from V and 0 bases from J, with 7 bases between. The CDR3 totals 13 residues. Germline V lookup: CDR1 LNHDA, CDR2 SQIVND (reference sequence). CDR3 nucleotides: TGTGCCAGTACGGAAAACTCTGGAAACACCATATATTTT. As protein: CASTENSGNTIYF.

The CDR3 nucleotides are TGTGCCAGCAGCTTCGGCTCACAGCCAGTAGCGGTCCATAACTATGGCTACACCTTC. This gives the protein CASSFGSQPVAVHNYGYTF. This rearrangement joins TRBV7-9 to TRBJ1-2, with D uncertain. V was shortened by 3 bases and J by 1 base, with 24 bases between the two germline ends. Germline CDR1 and CDR2: SEHNR and FQNEAQ (reference sequence). The CDR3 loop spans 19 amino acids.

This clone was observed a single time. The CDR3 spells CASSRWVSRGWTEAFF. Written as DNA, the CDR3 is TGTGCCAGTAGTCGTTGGGTAAGTCGGGGTTGGACTGAAGCTTTCTTT. The chain links TRBV19 to TRBJ1-1; D not certain. With 5 bases removed from V and 5 bases from J, the gap between germline ends came to 21 bases. The germline gives CDR1 LNHDA, CDR2 SQIVND (reference sequence). The CDR3 extends over 16 amino acids.

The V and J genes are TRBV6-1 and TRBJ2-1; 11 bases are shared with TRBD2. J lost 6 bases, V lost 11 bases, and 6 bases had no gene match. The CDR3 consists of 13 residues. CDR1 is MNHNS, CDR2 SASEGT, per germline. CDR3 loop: CACGLAGGNEQFF. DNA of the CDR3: TGTGCCTGCGGGCTAGCGGGGGGCAATGAGCAGTTCTTC.